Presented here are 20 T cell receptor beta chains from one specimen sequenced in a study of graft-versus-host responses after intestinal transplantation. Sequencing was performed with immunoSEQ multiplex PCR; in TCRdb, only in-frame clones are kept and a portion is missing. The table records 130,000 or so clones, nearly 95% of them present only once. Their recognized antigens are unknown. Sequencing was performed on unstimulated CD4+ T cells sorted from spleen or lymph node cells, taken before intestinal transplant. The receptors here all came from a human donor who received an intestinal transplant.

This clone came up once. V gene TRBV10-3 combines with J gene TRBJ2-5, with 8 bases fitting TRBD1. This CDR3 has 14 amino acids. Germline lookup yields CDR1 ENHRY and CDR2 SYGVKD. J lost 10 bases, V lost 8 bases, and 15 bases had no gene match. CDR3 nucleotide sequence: TGTGCCATCGGGGACAGGACTTCAGGGGGTGACCAGTACTTC. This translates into CAIGDRTSGGDQYF.

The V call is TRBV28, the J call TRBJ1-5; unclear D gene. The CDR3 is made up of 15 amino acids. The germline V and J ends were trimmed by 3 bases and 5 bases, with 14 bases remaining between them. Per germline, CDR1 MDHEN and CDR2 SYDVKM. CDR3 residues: CASSFPYSGDQPQHF. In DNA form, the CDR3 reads TGTGCCAGCAGTTTTCCCTACTCCGGTGATCAGCCCCAGCATTTT. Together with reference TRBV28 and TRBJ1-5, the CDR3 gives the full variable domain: DVKVTQSSRYLVKRTGEKVFLECVQDMDHENMFWYRQDPGLGLRLIYFSYDVKMKEKGDIPEGYSVSREKKERFSLILESASTNQTSMYLCASSFPYSGDQPQHFGDGTRLSIL.

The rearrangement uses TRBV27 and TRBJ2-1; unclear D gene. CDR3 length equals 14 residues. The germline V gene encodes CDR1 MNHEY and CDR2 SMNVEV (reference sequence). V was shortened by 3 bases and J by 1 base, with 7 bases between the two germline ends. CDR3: CASSFAASYNEQFF. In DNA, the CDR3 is TGTGCCAGCAGTTTTGCGGCTTCCTACAATGAGCAGTTCTTC.

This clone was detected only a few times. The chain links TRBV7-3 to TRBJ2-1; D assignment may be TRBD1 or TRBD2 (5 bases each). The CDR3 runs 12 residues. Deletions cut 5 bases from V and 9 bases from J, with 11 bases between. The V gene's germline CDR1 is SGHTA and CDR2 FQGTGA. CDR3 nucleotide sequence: TGTGCCAGCAGCCCCGGGACGGGTGAGCAGTTCTTC. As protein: CASSPGTGEQFF.

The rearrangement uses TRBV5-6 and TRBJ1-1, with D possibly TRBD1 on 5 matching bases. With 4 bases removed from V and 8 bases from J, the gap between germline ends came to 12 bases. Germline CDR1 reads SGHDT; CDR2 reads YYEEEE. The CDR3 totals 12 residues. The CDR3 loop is CASSRRQREAFF. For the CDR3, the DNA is TGTGCCAGCAGCCGAAGACAGAGAGAAGCTTTCTTT. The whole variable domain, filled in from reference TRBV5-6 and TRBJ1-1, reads DAGVTQSPTHLIKTRGQQVTLRCSPKSGHDTVSWYQQALGQGPQFIFQYYEEEERQRGNFPDRFSGHQFPNYSSELNVNALLLGDSALYLCASSRRQREAFFGQGTRLTVV.

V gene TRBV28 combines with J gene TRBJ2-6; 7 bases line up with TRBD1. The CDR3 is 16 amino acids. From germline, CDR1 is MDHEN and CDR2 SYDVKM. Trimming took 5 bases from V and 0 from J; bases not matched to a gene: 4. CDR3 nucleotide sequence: TGTGCCAGCAGTGGGGACAGTTTCTCTGGGGCCAACGTCCTGACTTTC. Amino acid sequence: CASSGDSFSGANVLTF.

This CDR3 reads CASSPPSYEQYF. CDR3 bases: TGTGCCAGCTCACCACCCTCCTACGAGCAGTACTTC. The chain carries TRBV18 and TRBJ2-7; D not resolved. CDR1 and CDR2 from the germline V gene are KGHSH and LQKENI. V was cut by 0 bases and J by 0 bases, with 0 bases left in between. The CDR3 is made up of 12 amino acids.

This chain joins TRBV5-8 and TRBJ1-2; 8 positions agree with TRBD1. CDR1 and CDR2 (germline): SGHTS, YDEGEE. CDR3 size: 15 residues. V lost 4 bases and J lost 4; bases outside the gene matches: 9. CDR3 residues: CASSPGQGIGYGYTF. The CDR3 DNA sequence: TGTGCCAGCAGCCCCGGACAGGGAATTGGCTATGGCTACACCTTC. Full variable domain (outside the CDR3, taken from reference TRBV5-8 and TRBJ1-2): EAGVTQSPTHLIKTRGQQATLRCSPISGHTSVYWYQQALGLGLQFLLWYDEGEERNRGNFPPRFSGRQFPNYSSELNVNALELEDSALYLCASSPGQGIGYGYTFGSGTRLTVV.

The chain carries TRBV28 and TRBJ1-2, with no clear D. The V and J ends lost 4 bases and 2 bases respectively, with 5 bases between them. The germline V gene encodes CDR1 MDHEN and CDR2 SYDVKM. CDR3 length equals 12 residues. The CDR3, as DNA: TGTGCCAGCAGTTGGGAAAACTATGGCTACACCTTC. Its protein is CASSWENYGYTF.

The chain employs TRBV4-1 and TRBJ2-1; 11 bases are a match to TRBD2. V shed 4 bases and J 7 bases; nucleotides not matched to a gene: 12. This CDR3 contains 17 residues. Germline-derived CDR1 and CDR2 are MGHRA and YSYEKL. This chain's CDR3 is CASSLGRASGRLNEQFF. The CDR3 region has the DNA TGCGCCAGCAGCCTAGGCAGGGCTAGCGGGAGGCTGAATGAGCAGTTCTTC.

This CDR3 reads CSARPWNEQFF. DNA of the CDR3: TGCAGTGCTAGGCCCTGGAATGAGCAGTTCTTC. The rearrangement uses TRBV20-1 and TRBJ2-1; D is undetermined. V lost 3 bases and J lost 7, with 7 bases in between. Germline CDR1 is DFQATT and CDR2 is SNEGSKA (reference sequence). This CDR3 comprises 11 residues.

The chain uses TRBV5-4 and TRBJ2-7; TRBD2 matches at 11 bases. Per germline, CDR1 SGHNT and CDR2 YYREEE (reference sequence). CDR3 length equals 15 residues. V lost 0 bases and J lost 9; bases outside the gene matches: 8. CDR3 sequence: CASSLDASGRLGQYF. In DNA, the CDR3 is TGTGCCAGCAGCTTGGACGCTAGCGGGAGGCTCGGGCAGTACTTC. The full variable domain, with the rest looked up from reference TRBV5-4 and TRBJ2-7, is ETGVTQSPTHLIKTRGQQVTLRCSSQSGHNTVSWYQQALGQGPQFIFQYYREEENGRGNFPPRFSGLQFPNYSSELNVNALELDDSALYLCASSLDASGRLGQYFGPGTRLTVT.

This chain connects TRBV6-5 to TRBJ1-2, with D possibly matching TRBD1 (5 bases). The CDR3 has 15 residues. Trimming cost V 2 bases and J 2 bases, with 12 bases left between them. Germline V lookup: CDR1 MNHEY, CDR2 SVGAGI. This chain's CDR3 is CASSYGRTSNYGYTF. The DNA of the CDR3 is TGTGCCAGCAGTTACGGAAGGACATCCAACTATGGCTACACCTTC.

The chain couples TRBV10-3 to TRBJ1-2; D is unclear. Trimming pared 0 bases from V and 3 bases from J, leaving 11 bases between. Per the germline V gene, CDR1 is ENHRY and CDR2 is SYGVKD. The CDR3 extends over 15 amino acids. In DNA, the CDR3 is TGTGCCATCAGTGAGTCGGAGGAGGCGGACTATGGCTACACCTTC. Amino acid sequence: CAISESEEADYGYTF.

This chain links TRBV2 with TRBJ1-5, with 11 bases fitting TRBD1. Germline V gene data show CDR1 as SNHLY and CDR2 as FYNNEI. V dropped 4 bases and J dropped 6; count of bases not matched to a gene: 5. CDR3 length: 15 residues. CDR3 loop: CASSAGDRGGQPQHF. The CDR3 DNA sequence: TGTGCCAGCAGTGCTGGGGACAGGGGGGGTCAGCCCCAGCATTTT.

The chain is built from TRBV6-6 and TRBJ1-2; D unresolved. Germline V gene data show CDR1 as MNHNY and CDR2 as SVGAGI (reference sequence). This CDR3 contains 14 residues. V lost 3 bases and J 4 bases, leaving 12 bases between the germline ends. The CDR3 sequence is CASSYWRGSYGYTF. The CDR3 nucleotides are TGTGCCAGCAGTTATTGGCGGGGAAGCTATGGCTACACCTTC.

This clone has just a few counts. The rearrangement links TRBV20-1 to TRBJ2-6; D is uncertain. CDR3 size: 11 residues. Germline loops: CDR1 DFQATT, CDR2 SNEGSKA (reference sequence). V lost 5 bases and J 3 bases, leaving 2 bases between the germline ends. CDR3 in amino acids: CSAHGANVLTF. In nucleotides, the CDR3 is TGCAGTGCTCATGGGGCCAACGTCCTGACTTTC.

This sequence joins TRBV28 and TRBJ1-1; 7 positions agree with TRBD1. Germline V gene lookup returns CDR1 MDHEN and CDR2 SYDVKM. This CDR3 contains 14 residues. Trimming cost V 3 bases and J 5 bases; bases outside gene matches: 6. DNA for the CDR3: TGTGCCAGCAGTTTCGCGACAGGGACGACTGAAGCTTTCTTT. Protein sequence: CASSFATGTTEAFF.

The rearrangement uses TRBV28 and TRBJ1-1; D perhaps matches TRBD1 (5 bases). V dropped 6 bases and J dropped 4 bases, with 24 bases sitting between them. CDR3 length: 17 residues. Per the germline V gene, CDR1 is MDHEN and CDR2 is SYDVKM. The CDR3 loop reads CASSNLSLAGLFTEAFF. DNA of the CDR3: TGTGCCAGCAGCAACTTAAGCTTGGCAGGGCTTTTCACTGAAGCTTTCTTT.

CDR3 nucleotide sequence: TGTGCCAGCAGCGACCTACTACCTGCCTCTGCAGATACGCAGTATTTT. It is translated as CASSDLLPASADTQYF. This chain uses TRBV2 with TRBJ2-3, with D uncertain. V was pared by 6 bases and J by 4 bases, with 20 bases between. This CDR3 contains 16 residues. From germline, CDR1 is SNHLY and CDR2 FYNNEI.